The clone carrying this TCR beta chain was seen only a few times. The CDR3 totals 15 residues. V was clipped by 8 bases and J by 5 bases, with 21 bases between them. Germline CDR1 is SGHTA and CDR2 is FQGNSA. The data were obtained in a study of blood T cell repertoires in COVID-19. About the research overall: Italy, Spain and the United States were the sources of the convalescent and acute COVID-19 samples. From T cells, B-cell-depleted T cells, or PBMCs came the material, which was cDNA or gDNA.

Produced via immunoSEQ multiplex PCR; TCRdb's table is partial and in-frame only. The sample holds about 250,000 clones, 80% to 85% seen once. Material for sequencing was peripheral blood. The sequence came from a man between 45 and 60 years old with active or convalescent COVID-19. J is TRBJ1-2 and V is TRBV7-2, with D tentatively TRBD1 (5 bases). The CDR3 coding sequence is TGTGCCAGCCCAGCGGGGCCTGATGGGCCATATGGCTACACCTTC. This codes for CASPAGPDGPYGYTF.